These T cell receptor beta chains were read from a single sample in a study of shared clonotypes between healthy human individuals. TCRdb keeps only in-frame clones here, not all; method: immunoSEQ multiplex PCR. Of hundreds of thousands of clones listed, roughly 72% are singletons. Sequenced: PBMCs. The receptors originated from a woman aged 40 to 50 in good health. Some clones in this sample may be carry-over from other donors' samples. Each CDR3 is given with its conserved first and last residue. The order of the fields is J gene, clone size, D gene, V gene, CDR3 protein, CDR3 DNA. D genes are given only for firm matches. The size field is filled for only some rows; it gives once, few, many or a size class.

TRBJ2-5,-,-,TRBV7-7,CASSNLGETQYF,TGTGCCAGCAGCAACCTGGGAGAGACCCAGTACTTC
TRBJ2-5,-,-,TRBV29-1,CSVSLGGPETQYF,TGCAGCGTTTCCCTAGGAGGTCCGGAGACCCAGTACTTC
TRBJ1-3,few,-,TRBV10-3,CAIRGRLDSGNTIYF,TGTGCCATCAGGGGGCGGCTGGACTCTGGAAACACCATATATTTT
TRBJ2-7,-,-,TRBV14,CASSPLGGTARTEQYF,TGTGCCAGCAGCCCTCTTGGGGGGACAGCCAGGACCGAGCAGTACTTC
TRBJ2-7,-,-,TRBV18,CASSQQTYEQYF,TGTGCCAGCTCACAACAGACCTACGAGCAGTACTTC
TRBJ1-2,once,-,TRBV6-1,CASSESAWVYGYTF,TGTGCCAGCAGTGAAAGCGCTTGGGTCTATGGCTACACCTTC
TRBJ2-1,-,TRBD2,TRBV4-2,CASSQVRLAGGVNEQFF,TGTGCCAGCAGCCAAGTCCGACTAGCGGGAGGGGTCAATGAGCAGTTCTTC
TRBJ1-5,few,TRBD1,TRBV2,CASFAEAGGFQPQHF,TGTGCCAGCTTCGCCGAGGCAGGGGGCTTTCAGCCCCAGCATTTT
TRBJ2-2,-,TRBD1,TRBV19,CASSNTGTGGPGELFF,TGTGCCAGTAGTAACACCGGGACAGGGGGCCCCGGGGAGCTGTTTTTT
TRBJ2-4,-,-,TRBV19,CASSTGGVQGVKNIQYF,TGTGCCAGTAGTACCGGCGGGGTTCAGGGAGTCAAAAACATTCAGTACTTC
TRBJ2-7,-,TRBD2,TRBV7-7,CASSLGRESSYEQYF,TGTGCCAGCAGCTTAGGGCGGGAGTCCTCCTACGAGCAGTACTTC
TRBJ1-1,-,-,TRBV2,CASSPLDLREAFF,TGTGCCAGCAGTCCCCTGGACCTTCGAGAAGCTTTCTTT
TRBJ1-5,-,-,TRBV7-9,CASSLVDQPQHF,TGTGCCAGCAGCTTAGTAGATCAGCCCCAGCATTTT
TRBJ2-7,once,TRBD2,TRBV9,CASSVLAGAYEQYF,TGTGCCAGCAGCGTACTAGCGGGAGCCTACGAGCAGTACTTC
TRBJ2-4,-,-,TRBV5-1,CASSFAAGSGRNIQYF,TGCGCCAGCAGCTTTGCGGCCGGTAGCGGACGAAACATTCAGTACTTC
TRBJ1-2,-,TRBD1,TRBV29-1,CSASSPGQSSYTF,TGCAGCGCATCTAGCCCGGGACAGTCCAGCTACACCTTC
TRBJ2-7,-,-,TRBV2,CASKGGYEQYF,TGTGCCAGCAAAGGAGGGTACGAGCAGTACTTC
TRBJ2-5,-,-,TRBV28,CASSFAWGPDPAETQYF,TGTGCCAGCAGTTTTGCGTGGGGGCCGGATCCTGCAGAGACCCAGTACTTC
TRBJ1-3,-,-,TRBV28,CASSLRGVGNTIYF,TGTGCCAGCAGTCTAAGGGGGGTTGGAAACACCATATATTTT
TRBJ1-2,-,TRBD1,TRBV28,CASSLEGARSYTF,TGTGCCAGCAGTTTGGAGGGGGCGCGGAGCTACACCTTC